Presented here are 2 T cell receptor beta chains from one specimen sequenced in a study of metastatic and nonmetastatic thyroid tumors (dated by TCRdb to the early 2020s). To prepare the library, PCR was applied. Sequencing relied on an Illumina HiSeq 4000. TCRdb reworked the public reads: Q25 trimming with fastp, MiXCR clone assembly, productive beta chains retained. The sample has about 17,000 clones on record, about 30% of them singletons. The top ten clonotypes cover about 12% of the sample. No treatment had been received by any patient before thyroid surgery. The sample consisted of tumor tissue. The origin of the receptors is a female donor with papillary thyroid cancer or a benign thyroid nodule (not recorded which). Some clones in this sample may be carry-over from other donors' samples.

This clone has just a few counts. The chain employs TRBV2 and TRBJ2-2; D gene ambiguous. The ends were cut back, 6 bases at V and 7 bases at J, with 15 bases in the middle. The length of the CDR3 is 14 residues. The germline V gene has CDR1 SNHLY and CDR2 FYNNEI. CDR3 sequence: CASRALTTGGELFF. CDR3 in DNA: TGTGCCAGCAGGGCCTTGACCACGGGCGGGGAGCTGTTTTTT.

The V and J genes are TRBV28 and TRBJ1-1; tentatively, D is TRBD1 (5 bases). The CDR3 length is 13 residues. The V end lost 5 bases, the J end lost 8 bases, and 15 bases lay between the germline ends. The germline CDR1 and CDR2 sequences are MDHEN and SYDVKM. Here the CDR3 DNA reads TGTGCCAGCAGTGAAGAGTTCAGGGAGGAAGCTTTCTTT. Translating gives CASSEEFREEAFF. The whole variable domain, filled in from reference TRBV28 and TRBJ1-1, reads DVKVTQSSRYLVKRTGEKVFLECVQDMDHENMFWYRQDPGLGLRLIYFSYDVKMKEKGDIPEGYSVSREKKERFSLILESASTNQTSMYLCASSEEFREEAFFGQGTRLTVV.